The TCR beta chain under discussion was sequenced for a study of CD8 T cells in Susac syndrome. The trim removed 3 bases at V and 1 base at J, leaving 7 bases unmatched. The CDR3 runs to 16 residues. In germline, CDR1 is SGDLS, CDR2 YYNGEE. RNA amounts of roughly 0.45 to 1 ug underwent reverse transcription with random hexamers. The method of amplification for TCR beta CDR3 was immunoSEQ multiplex PCR, covering 54 Vbeta and 13 Jbeta. TCRdb re-called the immunoSEQ multiplex PCR reads through MiXCR, storing one row per CDR3 protein. The sample consists of about 300,000 distinct CDR3 sequences, approximately 91% of them appearing once.

This receptor was taken from a human donor with multiple sclerosis. The sample taken for sequencing was CD8+ T cells from PBMCs. The V and J genes are TRBV9 and TRBJ2-1; 7 bases agree with TRBD1. This chain's CDR3 is CASSAAETGSYNEQFF. The CDR3 DNA reads TGTGCCAGCAGCGCGGCCGAGACAGGGTCCTACAATGAGCAGTTCTTC.